This TCR beta chain was identified in a study of CD4+ T cells in melanoma. General study findings and limits: CD8+ T cell, macrophage and B cell function reportedly correlated with neoantigen-specific CD4+ T cells. Neoantigen-specific CD4+ T cells in melanoma reportedly had diverse differentiation states.

A remark on this clone: As yet, its antigen is unknown.

This CDR3 comprises 14 residues. Trimming pared 6 bases from V and 1 base from J, leaving 11 bases between. CDR1 LNHDA and CDR2 SQIVND come from the germline V gene (reference sequence). Method: immunoSEQ multiplex PCR; TCRdb's copy keeps in-frame clones and lacks some. The table records roughly 50,000 clones, 80% to 90% of them present only once. The sequence was obtained from a human donor with melanoma. The V gene is TRBV19, the J gene TRBJ2-3, with no clear D. Sample: peripheral blood. The CDR3 reads CASSRNEGTDTQYF. The CDR3 coding sequence is TGTGCCAGTAGCCGGAACGAGGGCACAGATACGCAGTATTTT.